This T cell receptor beta chain came from a study of STAT5B mutations in CD4+ large granular lymphocyte leukemia. Under the authors' procedure: The detection floor for productive clonotype frequency was 2.59 x 10-5. Produced via immunoSEQ multiplex PCR; TCRdb's table is partial and in-frame only. The DNA was the basis for D and trimming; V, J and clone size are from that table. The sample has approximately 30,000 clones, approximately 88% seen once. V shed 0 bases and J shed 2 bases, with 4 bases lying between them. Germline V gene data show CDR1 as SQVTM and CDR2 as ANQGSEA. The CDR3 extends over 12 amino acids.

The specimen was CD4+ T cells from blood buffy coats. This sequence joins TRBV29-1 and TRBJ1-2; D gene uncertain. This receptor was identified in a human donor in good health. CDR3 nucleotide sequence: TGCAGCGTTGAAGACAGCAACTATGGCTACACCTTC. Its protein product is CSVEDSNYGYTF.